This is a list of T cell receptor beta chains from one sample in a study of CD8 T cells in ankylosing spondylitis. Via MiXCR, TCRdb re-called the 5' RACE reads, giving one row per CDR3 protein. The profile shows more than 30,000 distinct CDR3 sequences, 13% of them singletons. The specimen sequenced was synovial fluid, either unsorted or a sorted T cell fraction (not recorded which). The origin of the receptors is a male donor with ankylosing spondylitis. The conserved cysteine and the conserved F or W are not part of the CDR3 here. A D gene is named only where the DNA matches it firmly. Where a row states a size, it is once, few, many or the class of an expanded clone; other rows omit it.

d_call: .; v_call: TRBV7-9; clone_size: .; j_call: TRBJ2-4; cdr3_aa: ASSLVGGPKNIQY
d_call: TRBD2; v_call: TRBV20-1; clone_size: .; j_call: TRBJ2-7; cdr3_aa: SAEAGPYEQY
d_call: .; v_call: TRBV4-3; clone_size: .; j_call: TRBJ2-3; cdr3_aa: ASSPSSTDTQY
d_call: .; v_call: TRBV19; clone_size: many; j_call: TRBJ2-1; cdr3_aa: ASSIGPLEANEQF
d_call: TRBD2; v_call: TRBV4-3; clone_size: .; j_call: TRBJ2-1; cdr3_aa: ASSLRAELASYNEQF
d_call: .; v_call: TRBV6-2/TRBV6-3; clone_size: many; j_call: TRBJ2-4; cdr3_aa: ASSYRGSLKNIQY
d_call: .; v_call: TRBV6-4; clone_size: many; j_call: TRBJ2-3; cdr3_aa: ASSDRAEDTQY
d_call: .; v_call: TRBV6-1; clone_size: many; j_call: TRBJ1-5; cdr3_aa: ASSEGGGTGHQPQH
d_call: TRBD2; v_call: TRBV6-5; clone_size: many; j_call: TRBJ2-6; cdr3_aa: ASSYSPSGRGAGANVLT
d_call: TRBD1; v_call: TRBV7-6; clone_size: .; j_call: TRBJ2-1; cdr3_aa: ASSLVGTGGPISYNEQF
d_call: TRBD2; v_call: TRBV11-1; clone_size: many; j_call: TRBJ2-5; cdr3_aa: ASSPRWGGLIEGETQY
d_call: TRBD2; v_call: TRBV25-1; clone_size: few; j_call: TRBJ2-1; cdr3_aa: ASSGLAGAHNEQF
d_call: .; v_call: TRBV20-1; clone_size: .; j_call: TRBJ2-5; cdr3_aa: SATSWNNPGDREETQY
d_call: .; v_call: TRBV7-2; clone_size: .; j_call: TRBJ2-7; cdr3_aa: ASSPTGRIYEQY
d_call: TRBD2; v_call: TRBV12-3/TRBV12-4; clone_size: few; j_call: TRBJ2-7; cdr3_aa: ASSSGLANYEQY
d_call: .; v_call: TRBV4-3; clone_size: many; j_call: TRBJ2-1; cdr3_aa: ASSQEEYGSAPYNEQF
d_call: .; v_call: TRBV28; clone_size: few; j_call: TRBJ2-1; cdr3_aa: ASSLALLGGYNEQF
d_call: .; v_call: TRBV4-2; clone_size: many; j_call: TRBJ2-4; cdr3_aa: ASSQAGAGKNIQY
d_call: TRBD1; v_call: TRBV6-5; clone_size: many; j_call: TRBJ2-7; cdr3_aa: ASSSPGQGTYEQY
d_call: TRBD2; v_call: TRBV7-9; clone_size: few; j_call: TRBJ2-1; cdr3_aa: ASSSQSGSSYNEQF
d_call: .; v_call: TRBV15; clone_size: .; j_call: TRBJ2-7; cdr3_aa: ATSRSAVAGRYEQY
d_call: .; v_call: TRBV15; clone_size: few; j_call: TRBJ2-3; cdr3_aa: ATSRERAKGLLPNTQY
d_call: TRBD1; v_call: TRBV20-1; clone_size: many; j_call: TRBJ1-5; cdr3_aa: SAENFGQGEQPQH
d_call: .; v_call: TRBV27; clone_size: .; j_call: TRBJ2-7; cdr3_aa: ASSLLGGYEQY
d_call: TRBD2; v_call: TRBV6-2/TRBV6-3; clone_size: few; j_call: TRBJ2-1; cdr3_aa: ASSEMASGRGYEQF